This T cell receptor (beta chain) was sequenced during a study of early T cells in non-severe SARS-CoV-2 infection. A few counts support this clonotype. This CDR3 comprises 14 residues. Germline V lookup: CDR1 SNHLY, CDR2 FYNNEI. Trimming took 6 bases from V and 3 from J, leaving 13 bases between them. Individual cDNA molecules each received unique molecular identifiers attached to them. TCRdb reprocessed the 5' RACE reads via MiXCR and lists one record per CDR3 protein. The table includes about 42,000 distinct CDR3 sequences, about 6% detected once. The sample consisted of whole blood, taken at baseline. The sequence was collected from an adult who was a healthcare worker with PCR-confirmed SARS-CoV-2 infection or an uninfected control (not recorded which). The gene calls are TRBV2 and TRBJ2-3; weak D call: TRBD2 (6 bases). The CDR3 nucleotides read TGTGCCAGCAGGGACGCCAGCGGGACAGATACGCAGTATTTT. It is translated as CASRDASGTDTQYF.